These T cell receptor beta chains were read from a single sample in a study of blood T cell repertoires in COVID-19. Clones were sequenced by immunoSEQ multiplex PCR, and TCRdb holds only the in-frame ones, with some missing. The sample includes about 310,000 clones, 80% to 90% of them seen just once. The sequenced sample consisted of peripheral blood. These TCRs come from a man aged 50-60 years with active or convalescent COVID-19. CDR3s include the opening cysteine and the closing phenylalanine or tryptophan. The order of the fields is V gene, J gene, clone size, D gene, CDR3 protein, CDR3 DNA. D genes are given only for firm matches. Where a row states a size, it is once, few, many or the class of an expanded clone; other rows omit it.

v_gene: TRBV6-6
j_gene: TRBJ2-7
abundance: NA
d_gene: TRBD1
CDR3aa: CASSSQGAYEQYF
CDR3nt: TGTGCCAGCAGTTCCCAGGGGGCCTACGAGCAGTACTTC

v_gene: TRBV28
j_gene: TRBJ1-2
abundance: few
d_gene: NA
CDR3aa: CASSLTSLYGYTF
CDR3nt: TGTGCCAGCAGTTTAACCAGTTTATATGGCTACACCTTC

v_gene: TRBV7-2
j_gene: TRBJ1-5
abundance: NA
d_gene: TRBD1
CDR3aa: CASSSGTGPINQPQHF
CDR3nt: TGTGCCAGCAGCTCGGGGACAGGGCCCATCAATCAGCCCCAGCATTTT

v_gene: TRBV19
j_gene: TRBJ1-2
abundance: NA
d_gene: TRBD1
CDR3aa: CASSPQGQGADRYGYTF
CDR3nt: TGTGCCAGTAGCCCTCAGGGACAGGGGGCCGACCGTTATGGCTACACCTTC

v_gene: TRBV28
j_gene: TRBJ2-7
abundance: NA
d_gene: TRBD1
CDR3aa: CASSSRGTGSYEQYF
CDR3nt: TGTGCCAGCAGTTCTCGCGGGACAGGCTCCTACGAGCAGTACTTC

v_gene: TRBV7-2
j_gene: TRBJ1-4
abundance: NA
d_gene: TRBD1
CDR3aa: CASSLQTGGTEKLFF
CDR3nt: TGTGCCAGCAGCCTGCAGACAGGGGGCACTGAAAAACTGTTTTTT

v_gene: TRBV11-2
j_gene: TRBJ2-3
abundance: NA
d_gene: TRBD2
CDR3aa: CASSPRLAGADTQYF
CDR3nt: TGTGCCAGCAGCCCAAGACTAGCGGGGGCAGATACGCAGTATTTT

v_gene: TRBV7-2
j_gene: TRBJ2-1
abundance: NA
d_gene: NA
CDR3aa: CASRRSGLLRNEQFF
CDR3nt: TGTGCCAGCAGGCGATCGGGACTCCTACGCAATGAGCAGTTCTTC

v_gene: TRBV5-4
j_gene: TRBJ2-7
abundance: NA
d_gene: NA
CDR3aa: CASSLDRGGEQYF
CDR3nt: TGTGCCAGCAGCTTGGACAGGGGGGGGGAGCAGTACTTC

v_gene: TRBV4-3
j_gene: TRBJ1-5
abundance: few
d_gene: NA
CDR3aa: CASSQGTGRQPQHF
CDR3nt: TGCGCCAGCAGCCAAGGTACAGGGCGGCAGCCCCAGCATTTT

v_gene: TRBV2
j_gene: TRBJ2-4
abundance: NA
d_gene: NA
CDR3aa: CASSVEGIIQYF
CDR3nt: TGTGCCAGCAGTGTGGAGGGTATCATTCAGTACTTC

v_gene: TRBV19
j_gene: TRBJ1-2
abundance: few
d_gene: NA
CDR3aa: CASSIVSGLNYGYTF
CDR3nt: TGTGCCAGTAGTATAGTGTCCGGACTGAACTATGGCTACACCTTC

v_gene: TRBV19
j_gene: TRBJ1-2
abundance: once
d_gene: TRBD1
CDR3aa: CASSIQAGQGASYTF
CDR3nt: TGTGCCAGTAGTATTCAGGCGGGACAGGGGGCCTCCTACACCTTC

v_gene: TRBV9
j_gene: TRBJ1-2
abundance: NA
d_gene: NA
CDR3aa: CASSVAAINYGYTF
CDR3nt: TGTGCCAGCAGCGTAGCTGCGATAAACTATGGCTACACCTTC

v_gene: TRBV28
j_gene: TRBJ1-2
abundance: NA
d_gene: NA
CDR3aa: CASLQGSGYGYTF
CDR3nt: TGTGCCAGCCTACAGGGAAGTGGCTATGGCTACACCTTC

v_gene: TRBV11-2
j_gene: TRBJ2-7
abundance: NA
d_gene: NA
CDR3aa: CASSLAPGHYEQYF
CDR3nt: TGTGCCAGCAGCTTAGCTCCAGGTCACTACGAGCAGTACTTC

v_gene: TRBV27
j_gene: TRBJ2-1
abundance: once
d_gene: TRBD1
CDR3aa: CASSSTDRVPYNEQFF
CDR3nt: TGTGCCAGCAGTTCAACGGACAGGGTCCCCTACAATGAGCAGTTCTTC

v_gene: TRBV4-1
j_gene: TRBJ1-4
abundance: few
d_gene: TRBD1
CDR3aa: CASSQNTGGSEKLFF
CDR3nt: TGCGCCAGCAGCCAAAATACAGGGGGTAGCGAAAAACTGTTTTTT

v_gene: TRBV6-2/TRBV6-3
j_gene: TRBJ1-1
abundance: NA
d_gene: NA
CDR3aa: CASSYPGGGGTLTEAFF
CDR3nt: TGTGCCAGCAGTTACCCCGGTGGGGGAGGGACCCTCACTGAAGCTTTCTTT

v_gene: TRBV2
j_gene: TRBJ2-7
abundance: NA
d_gene: TRBD2
CDR3aa: CASSAGLATYEQYF
CDR3nt: TGTGCCAGCAGCGCGGGACTAGCCACCTACGAGCAGTACTTC

v_gene: TRBV3-1/TRBV3-2
j_gene: TRBJ1-1
abundance: once
d_gene: NA
CDR3aa: CASSQDYVDRRLREAFF
CDR3nt: TGTGCCAGCAGCCAAGATTACGTAGACAGGAGACTACGCGAAGCTTTCTTT

v_gene: TRBV28
j_gene: TRBJ1-5
abundance: NA
d_gene: TRBD1
CDR3aa: CASSTPTGHQPQHF
CDR3nt: TGTGCCAGCAGTACCCCGACAGGGCATCAGCCCCAGCATTTT

v_gene: TRBV9
j_gene: TRBJ2-1
abundance: NA
d_gene: TRBD1
CDR3aa: CASSVAAGTGYDNEQFF
CDR3nt: TGTGCCAGCAGCGTAGCCGCCGGGACAGGGTATGACAATGAGCAGTTCTTC

v_gene: TRBV9
j_gene: TRBJ1-2
abundance: NA
d_gene: NA
CDR3aa: CASSVGPLNLNGYTF
CDR3nt: TGTGCCAGCAGCGTAGGTCCCTTGAACCTAAATGGCTACACCTTC

v_gene: TRBV5-1
j_gene: TRBJ2-3
abundance: NA
d_gene: TRBD1
CDR3aa: CASSRDRVGADTQYF
CDR3nt: TGCGCCAGCAGCCGAGACAGGGTCGGCGCGGATACGCAGTATTTT

v_gene: TRBV7-2
j_gene: TRBJ2-2
abundance: NA
d_gene: TRBD2
CDR3aa: CASSRTSGGYTGELFF
CDR3nt: TGTGCCAGCAGCCGGACTAGCGGGGGGTACACCGGGGAGCTGTTTTTT

v_gene: TRBV3-1/TRBV3-2
j_gene: TRBJ2-2
abundance: NA
d_gene: NA
CDR3aa: CASSQDMRGLGELFF
CDR3nt: TGTGCCAGCAGCCAAGACATGCGGGGACTCGGGGAGCTGTTTTTT

v_gene: TRBV10-3
j_gene: TRBJ1-2
abundance: NA
d_gene: NA
CDR3aa: CAISEYQATHYGYTF
CDR3nt: TGTGCCATCAGTGAGTATCAGGCTACCCACTATGGCTACACCTTC

v_gene: TRBV30
j_gene: TRBJ1-6
abundance: NA
d_gene: TRBD1
CDR3aa: CAWRGTGVSPLHF
CDR3nt: TGTGCCTGGCGGGGGACAGGGGTTTCACCCCTCCACTTT

v_gene: TRBV28
j_gene: TRBJ2-7
abundance: NA
d_gene: TRBD1
CDR3aa: CASSLGGTGREQYF
CDR3nt: TGTGCCAGCAGCCTAGGTGGGACAGGGCGCGAGCAGTACTTC

v_gene: TRBV30
j_gene: TRBJ2-1
abundance: NA
d_gene: NA
CDR3aa: CAWSVRVDEQFF
CDR3nt: TGTGCCTGGAGTGTTAGAGTAGATGAGCAGTTCTTC

v_gene: TRBV10-3
j_gene: TRBJ1-1
abundance: NA
d_gene: NA
CDR3aa: CAISESGGPFF
CDR3nt: TGTGCCATCAGTGAGAGCGGGGGTCCTTTCTTT

v_gene: TRBV5-1
j_gene: TRBJ1-2
abundance: NA
d_gene: TRBD1
CDR3aa: CASSFGDSPYGYTF
CDR3nt: TGCGCCAGCAGCTTTGGGGACAGCCCCTATGGCTACACCTTC

v_gene: TRBV20-1
j_gene: TRBJ2-7
abundance: NA
d_gene: TRBD1
CDR3aa: CSASRTGTYEQYF
CDR3nt: TGCAGTGCTAGTAGGACAGGTACCTACGAGCAGTACTTC

v_gene: TRBV4-3
j_gene: TRBJ1-3
abundance: NA
d_gene: NA
CDR3aa: CASSQDQWTASGNTIYF
CDR3nt: TGCGCCAGCAGCCAGGACCAATGGACAGCCTCTGGAAACACCATATATTTT

v_gene: TRBV5-8
j_gene: TRBJ1-2
abundance: NA
d_gene: TRBD1
CDR3aa: CASSFGQGVGGYTF
CDR3nt: TGTGCCAGCAGCTTCGGACAGGGGGTCGGTGGCTACACCTTC

v_gene: TRBV5-1
j_gene: TRBJ2-3
abundance: NA
d_gene: NA
CDR3aa: CASSLGLRGSTDTQYF
CDR3nt: TGCGCCAGCAGCTTGGGTCTGCGGGGAAGCACAGATACGCAGTATTTT

v_gene: TRBV15
j_gene: TRBJ2-3
abundance: NA
d_gene: TRBD1
CDR3aa: CATSRDGTGSTDTQYF
CDR3nt: TGTGCCACCAGCAGAGATGGGACAGGGAGCACAGATACGCAGTATTTT

v_gene: TRBV5-4
j_gene: TRBJ2-3
abundance: once
d_gene: NA
CDR3aa: CASSLAGGGVTDTQYF
CDR3nt: TGTGCCAGCAGCTTGGCTGGAGGTGGGGTCACAGATACGCAGTATTTT

v_gene: TRBV6-1
j_gene: TRBJ2-7
abundance: NA
d_gene: TRBD1
CDR3aa: CASSDPDRDGYEQYF
CDR3nt: TGTGCCAGCAGTGACCCGGACAGGGACGGCTACGAGCAGTACTTC

v_gene: TRBV3-1/TRBV3-2
j_gene: TRBJ1-1
abundance: NA
d_gene: NA
CDR3aa: CASSQSVNTEAFF
CDR3nt: TGTGCCAGCAGCCAGTCGGTGAACACTGAAGCTTTCTTT

v_gene: TRBV28
j_gene: TRBJ1-1
abundance: few
d_gene: NA
CDR3aa: CASSLGLQGFWGAFF
CDR3nt: TGTGCCAGCAGTTTAGGGCTGCAGGGTTTTTGGGGAGCTTTCTTT

v_gene: TRBV5-1
j_gene: TRBJ2-2
abundance: few
d_gene: TRBD2
CDR3aa: CASSLVVAGGGGTGELFF
CDR3nt: TGCGCCAGCAGCTTGGTGGTAGCGGGAGGAGGAGGGACCGGGGAGCTGTTTTTT

v_gene: TRBV27
j_gene: TRBJ1-2
abundance: NA
d_gene: TRBD1
CDR3aa: CASSGGQGEYGYTF
CDR3nt: TGTGCCAGCAGTGGGGGACAGGGAGAGTACGGCTACACCTTC

v_gene: TRBV12-5
j_gene: TRBJ2-3
abundance: NA
d_gene: TRBD2
CDR3aa: CASALTSGRTWDTDTQYF
CDR3nt: TGTGCTAGTGCCCTGACTAGCGGGAGGACATGGGACACAGATACGCAGTATTTT

v_gene: TRBV28
j_gene: TRBJ2-2
abundance: NA
d_gene: NA
CDR3aa: CASSSRWRAGELFF
CDR3nt: TGTGCCAGCAGTTCCCGATGGAGGGCCGGGGAGCTGTTTTTT

v_gene: TRBV24-1
j_gene: TRBJ2-3
abundance: NA
d_gene: NA
CDR3aa: CATAPTGSTDTQYF
CDR3nt: TGTGCCACAGCACCTACAGGGAGCACAGATACGCAGTATTTT

v_gene: TRBV2
j_gene: TRBJ1-4
abundance: NA
d_gene: NA
CDR3aa: CASSSGVRGPEKLFF
CDR3nt: TGTGCCAGCAGCTCGGGAGTAAGGGGCCCTGAAAAACTGTTTTTT

v_gene: TRBV18
j_gene: TRBJ2-3
abundance: NA
d_gene: NA
CDR3aa: CASSLGVRTDTQYF
CDR3nt: TGTGCCAGCTCACTCGGAGTTAGGACAGATACGCAGTATTTT

v_gene: TRBV24-1
j_gene: TRBJ1-1
abundance: NA
d_gene: NA
CDR3aa: CATSEAGRGKAFF
CDR3nt: TGTGCCACCAGTGAGGCAGGGAGGGGGAAAGCTTTCTTT

v_gene: TRBV7-9
j_gene: TRBJ1-5
abundance: NA
d_gene: NA
CDR3aa: CASSLGVGQLNQPQHF
CDR3nt: TGTGCCAGCAGCTTAGGGGTTGGACAGCTCAATCAGCCCCAGCATTTT

v_gene: TRBV5-1
j_gene: TRBJ1-1
abundance: NA
d_gene: TRBD1
CDR3aa: CASRSDRGGTEAFF
CDR3nt: TGCGCCAGCAGGTCCGACAGGGGAGGGACTGAAGCTTTCTTT

v_gene: TRBV7-3
j_gene: TRBJ2-3
abundance: NA
d_gene: NA
CDR3aa: CASSSGSSPDTQYF
CDR3nt: TGTGCCAGCAGCTCCGGTAGTAGCCCAGATACGCAGTATTTT

v_gene: TRBV10-3
j_gene: TRBJ2-5
abundance: NA
d_gene: TRBD2
CDR3aa: CAISLGGGQETQYF
CDR3nt: TGTGCCATCAGTCTCGGGGGGGGACAAGAGACCCAGTACTTC

v_gene: TRBV11-2
j_gene: TRBJ2-7
abundance: NA
d_gene: TRBD2
CDR3aa: CASSPRGGLAGGHYEQYF
CDR3nt: TGTGCCAGCAGCCCGAGGGGCGGACTAGCGGGGGGGCATTACGAGCAGTACTTC